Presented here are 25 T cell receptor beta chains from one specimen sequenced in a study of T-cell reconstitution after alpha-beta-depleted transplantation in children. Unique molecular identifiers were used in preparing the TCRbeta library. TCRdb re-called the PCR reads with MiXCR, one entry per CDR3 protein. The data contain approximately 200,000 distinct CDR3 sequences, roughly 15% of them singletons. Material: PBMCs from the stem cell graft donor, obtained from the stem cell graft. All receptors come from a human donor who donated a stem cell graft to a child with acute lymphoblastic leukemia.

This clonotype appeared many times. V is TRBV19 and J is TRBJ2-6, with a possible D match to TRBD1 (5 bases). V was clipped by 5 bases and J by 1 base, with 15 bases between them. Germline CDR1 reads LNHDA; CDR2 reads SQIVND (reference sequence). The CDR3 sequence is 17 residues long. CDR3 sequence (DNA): TGTGCCAGTAGTCCAACCAAGGGGTTTTCTGGGGCCAACGTCCTGACTTTC. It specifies CASSPTKGFSGANVLTF. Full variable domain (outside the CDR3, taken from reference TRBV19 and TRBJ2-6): DGGITQSPKYLFRKEGQNVTLSCEQNLNHDAMYWYRQDPGQGLRLIYYSQIVNDFQKGDIAEGYSVSREKKESFPLTVTSAQKNPTAFYLCASSPTKGFSGANVLTFGAGSRLTVL.

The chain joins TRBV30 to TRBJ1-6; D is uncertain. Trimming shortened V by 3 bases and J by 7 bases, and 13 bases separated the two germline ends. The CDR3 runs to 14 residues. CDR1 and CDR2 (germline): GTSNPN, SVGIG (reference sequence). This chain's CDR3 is CAWRLSIPNSPLHF. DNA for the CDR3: TGTGCCTGGAGACTTTCGATCCCAAATTCACCCCTCCACTTT. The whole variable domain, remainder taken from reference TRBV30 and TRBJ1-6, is SQTIHQWPATLVQPVGSPLSLECTVEGTSNPNLYWYRQAAGRGLQLLFYSVGIGQISSEVPQNLSASRPQDRQFILSSKKLLLSDSGFYLCAWRLSIPNSPLHFGNGTRLTVT.

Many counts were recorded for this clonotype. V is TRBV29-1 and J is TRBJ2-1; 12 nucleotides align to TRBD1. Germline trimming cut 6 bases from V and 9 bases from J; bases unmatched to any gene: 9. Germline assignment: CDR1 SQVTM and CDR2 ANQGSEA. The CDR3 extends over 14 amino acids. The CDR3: CSVGMGTGGSEQFF. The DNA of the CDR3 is TGCAGCGTAGGGATGGGGACAGGGGGCAGTGAGCAGTTCTTC.

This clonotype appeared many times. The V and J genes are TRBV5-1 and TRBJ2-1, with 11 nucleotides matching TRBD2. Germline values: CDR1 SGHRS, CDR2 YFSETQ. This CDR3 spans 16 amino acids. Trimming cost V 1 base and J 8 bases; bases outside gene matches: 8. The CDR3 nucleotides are TGCGCCAGCAGCTTGATCCAGGTAGCGGGAGGGCATGAGCAGTTCTTC. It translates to CASSLIQVAGGHEQFF.

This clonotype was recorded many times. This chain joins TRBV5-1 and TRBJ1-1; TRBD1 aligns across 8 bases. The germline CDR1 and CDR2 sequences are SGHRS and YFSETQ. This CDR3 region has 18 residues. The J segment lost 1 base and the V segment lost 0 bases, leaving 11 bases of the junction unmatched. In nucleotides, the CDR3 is TGCGCCAGCAGCTTGGGCTATACCGGGACAGGATGGAACACTGAAGCTTTCTTT. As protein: CASSLGYTGTGWNTEAFF.

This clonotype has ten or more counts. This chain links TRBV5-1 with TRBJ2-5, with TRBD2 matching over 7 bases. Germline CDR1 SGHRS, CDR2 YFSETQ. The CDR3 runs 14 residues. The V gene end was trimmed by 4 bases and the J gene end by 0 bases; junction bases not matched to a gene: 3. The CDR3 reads CASSATSDQETQYF. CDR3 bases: TGCGCCAGCAGCGCCACTAGCGACCAAGAGACCCAGTACTTC. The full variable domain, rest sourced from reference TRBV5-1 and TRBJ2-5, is KAGVTQTPRYLIKTRGQQVTLSCSPISGHRSVSWYQQTPGQGLQFLFEYFSETQRNKGNFPGRFSGRQFSNSRSEMNVSTLELGDSALYLCASSATSDQETQYFGPGTRLLVL.

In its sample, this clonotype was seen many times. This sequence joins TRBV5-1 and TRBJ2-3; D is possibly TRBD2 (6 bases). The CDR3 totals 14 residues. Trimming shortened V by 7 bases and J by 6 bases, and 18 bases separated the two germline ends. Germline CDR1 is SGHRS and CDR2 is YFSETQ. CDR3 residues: CASWRENPPDTQYF. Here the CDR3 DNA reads TGCGCCAGCTGGCGGGAAAACCCGCCGGATACGCAGTATTTT.

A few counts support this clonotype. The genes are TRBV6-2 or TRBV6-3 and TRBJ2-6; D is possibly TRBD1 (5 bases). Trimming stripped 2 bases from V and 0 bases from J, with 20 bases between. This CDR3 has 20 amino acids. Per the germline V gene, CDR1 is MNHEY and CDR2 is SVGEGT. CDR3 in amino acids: CASSYTNDPSGHSGANVLTF. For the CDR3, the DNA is TGTGCCAGCAGTTACACTAATGACCCCTCTGGACACTCTGGGGCCAACGTCCTGACTTTC.

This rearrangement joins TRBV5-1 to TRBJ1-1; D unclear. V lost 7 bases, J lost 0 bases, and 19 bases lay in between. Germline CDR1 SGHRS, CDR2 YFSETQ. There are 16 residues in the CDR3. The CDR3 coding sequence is TGCGCCAGCTCCCCTGCGGCGGGTGCCCTGAACACTGAAGCTTTCTTT. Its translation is CASSPAAGALNTEAFF.

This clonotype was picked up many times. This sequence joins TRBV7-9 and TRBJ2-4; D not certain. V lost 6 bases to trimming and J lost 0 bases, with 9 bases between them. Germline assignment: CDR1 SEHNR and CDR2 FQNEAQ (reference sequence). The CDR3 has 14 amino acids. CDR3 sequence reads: CASSRALAKNIQYF. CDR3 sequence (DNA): TGTGCCAGCAGTCGGGCCTTAGCCAAAAACATTCAGTACTTC.

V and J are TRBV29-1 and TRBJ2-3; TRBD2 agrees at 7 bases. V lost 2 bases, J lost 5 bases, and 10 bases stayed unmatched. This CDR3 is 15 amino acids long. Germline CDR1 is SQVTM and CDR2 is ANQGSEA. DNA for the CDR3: TGCAGCGTTGAACAAGGGAGGGCCTGGGAAGATACGCAGTATTTT. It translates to CSVEQGRAWEDTQYF.

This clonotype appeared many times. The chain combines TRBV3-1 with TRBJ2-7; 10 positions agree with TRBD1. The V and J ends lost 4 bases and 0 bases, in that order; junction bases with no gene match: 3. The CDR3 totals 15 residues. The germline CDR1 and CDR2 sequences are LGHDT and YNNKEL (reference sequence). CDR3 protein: CASSPRDRGSYEQYF. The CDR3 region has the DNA TGTGCCAGCAGCCCCCGGGACAGGGGCTCCTACGAGCAGTACTTC.

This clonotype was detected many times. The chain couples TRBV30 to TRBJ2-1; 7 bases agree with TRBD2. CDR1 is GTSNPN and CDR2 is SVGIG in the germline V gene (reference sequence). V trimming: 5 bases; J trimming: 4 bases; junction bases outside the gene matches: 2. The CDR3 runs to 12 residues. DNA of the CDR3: TGTGCCTGGGGGAGGGGATACAATGAGCAGTTCTTC. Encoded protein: CAWGRGYNEQFF.

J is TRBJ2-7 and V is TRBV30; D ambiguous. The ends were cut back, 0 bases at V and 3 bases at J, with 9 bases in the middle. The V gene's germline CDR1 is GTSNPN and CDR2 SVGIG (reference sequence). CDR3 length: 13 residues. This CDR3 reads CAWSVSLYYEQYF. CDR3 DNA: TGTGCCTGGAGTGTTTCTCTCTACTACGAGCAGTACTTC.

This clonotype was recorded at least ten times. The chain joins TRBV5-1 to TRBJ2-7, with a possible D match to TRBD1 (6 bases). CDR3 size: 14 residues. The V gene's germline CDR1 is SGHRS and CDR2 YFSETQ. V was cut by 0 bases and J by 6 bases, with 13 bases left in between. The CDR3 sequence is CASSLEQGVGEQYF. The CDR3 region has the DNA TGCGCCAGCAGCTTGGAACAGGGAGTCGGCGAGCAGTACTTC.

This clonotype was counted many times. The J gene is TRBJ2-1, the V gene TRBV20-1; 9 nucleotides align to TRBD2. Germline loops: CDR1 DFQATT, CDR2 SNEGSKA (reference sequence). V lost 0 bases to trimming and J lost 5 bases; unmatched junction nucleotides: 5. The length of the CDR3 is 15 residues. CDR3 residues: CSAREVAGVDNEQFF. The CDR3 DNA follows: TGCAGTGCTAGAGAAGTAGCGGGAGTTGACAATGAGCAGTTCTTC.

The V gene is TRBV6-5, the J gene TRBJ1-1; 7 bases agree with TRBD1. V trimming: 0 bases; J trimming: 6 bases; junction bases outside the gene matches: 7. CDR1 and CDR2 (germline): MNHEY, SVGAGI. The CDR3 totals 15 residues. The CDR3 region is CASSYSYRGKSEAFF. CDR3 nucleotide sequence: TGTGCCAGCAGTTACTCGTACAGGGGAAAGTCTGAAGCTTTCTTT.

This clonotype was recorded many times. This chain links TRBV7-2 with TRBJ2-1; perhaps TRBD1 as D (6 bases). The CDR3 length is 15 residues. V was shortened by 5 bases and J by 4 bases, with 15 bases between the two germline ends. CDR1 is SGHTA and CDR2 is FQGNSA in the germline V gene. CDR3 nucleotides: TGTGCCAGCAGCGGACAGCCTTCGGGTTACAATGAGCAGTTCTTC. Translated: CASSGQPSGYNEQFF.

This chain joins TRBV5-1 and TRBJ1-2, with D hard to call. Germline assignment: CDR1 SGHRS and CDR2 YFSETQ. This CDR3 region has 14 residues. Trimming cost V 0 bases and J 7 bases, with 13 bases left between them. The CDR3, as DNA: TGCGCCAGCAGCTTGGCGAAACCCGACGGTGGCTACACCTTC. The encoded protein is CASSLAKPDGGYTF.

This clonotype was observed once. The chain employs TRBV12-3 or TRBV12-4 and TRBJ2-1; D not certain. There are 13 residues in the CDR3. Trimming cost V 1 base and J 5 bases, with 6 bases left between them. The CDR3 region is CASSLDGDNEQFF. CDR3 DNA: TGTGCCAGCAGTTTAGATGGAGACAATGAGCAGTTCTTC.

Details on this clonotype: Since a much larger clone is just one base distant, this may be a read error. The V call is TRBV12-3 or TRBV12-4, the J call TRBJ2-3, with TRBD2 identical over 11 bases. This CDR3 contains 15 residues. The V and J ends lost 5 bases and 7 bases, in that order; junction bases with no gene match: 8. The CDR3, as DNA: TGTGCCAGCAGTCCACTAGCGGGAGTGAGAAATACGCAGTATTTT. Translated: CASSPLAGVRNTQYF.

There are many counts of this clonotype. DNA for the CDR3: TGCAGTGCTAGAGATATGCGGGCCCCCGAGTACAATGAGCAGTTCTTC. Protein: CSARDMRAPEYNEQFF. The chain uses TRBV20-1 and TRBJ2-1, with TRBD2 as a possible D gene (5 bases). Trimming removed 0 bases at V and 4 bases at J, with 16 bases between. The CDR3 runs to 16 residues. The germline V gene encodes CDR1 DFQATT and CDR2 SNEGSKA (reference sequence).

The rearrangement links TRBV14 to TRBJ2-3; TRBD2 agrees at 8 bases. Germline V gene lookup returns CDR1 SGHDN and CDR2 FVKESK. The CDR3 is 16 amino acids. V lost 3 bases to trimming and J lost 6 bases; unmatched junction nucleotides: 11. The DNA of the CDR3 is TGTGCCAGCAGCCATACTAGCGGCCCCTTGTTGGATACGCAGTATTTT. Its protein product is CASSHTSGPLLDTQYF. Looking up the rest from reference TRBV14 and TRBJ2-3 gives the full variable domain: EAGVTQFPSHSVIEKGQTVTLRCDPISGHDNLYWYRRVMGKEIKFLLHFVKESKQDESGMPNNRFLAERTGGTYSTLKVQPAELEDSGVYFCASSHTSGPLLDTQYFGPGTRLTVL.

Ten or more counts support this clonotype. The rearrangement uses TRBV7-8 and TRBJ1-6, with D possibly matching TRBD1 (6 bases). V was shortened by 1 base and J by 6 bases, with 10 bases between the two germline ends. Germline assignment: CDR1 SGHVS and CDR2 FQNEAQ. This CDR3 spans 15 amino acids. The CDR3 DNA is TGTGCCAGCAGCTTAGGACAGGCATTTAATTCACCCCTCCACTTT. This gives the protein CASSLGQAFNSPLHF.

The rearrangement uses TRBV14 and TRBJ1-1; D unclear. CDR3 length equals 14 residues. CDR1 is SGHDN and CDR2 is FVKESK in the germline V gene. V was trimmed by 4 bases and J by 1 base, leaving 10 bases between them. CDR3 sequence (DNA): TGTGCCAGCAGCCCCCAAACCTCGAACACTGAAGCTTTCTTT. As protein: CASSPQTSNTEAFF.